These T cell receptor beta chains were read from a single sample in a study of OX40 agonist ivuxolimab in advanced cancers. The table came from immunoSEQ multiplex PCR; TCRdb's copy has only in-frame clones and leaves some out. The sample holds approximately 50,000 clones, approximately 80% seen once. The specimen comprised CD4+ or CD8+ T cells sorted from blood, sampled in a trial of the OX40 agonist ivuxolimab. Receptor source: an adult with an advanced solid tumor such as melanoma, head and neck, liver or kidney cancer. The CDR3 runs from the conserved cysteine through the conserved F or W. The D gene is left open where the match is weak. Not every row has a clone size; where given, it reads once, few, many or a size class.

v_gene,j_gene,abundance,d_gene,CDR3aa,CDR3nt
TRBV11-2,TRBJ2-1,-,-,CASSLVRGRGGNEQFF,TGTGCCAGCAGCTTAGTTCGGGGGAGAGGAGGCAATGAGCAGTTCTTC
TRBV5-5,TRBJ1-5,-,-,CASSLWGDQPQHF,TGTGCCAGCAGCTTGTGGGGGGATCAGCCCCAGCATTTT
TRBV4-1,TRBJ2-2,-,-,CASSHASGNTGELFF,TGCGCCAGCAGCCACGCCAGCGGGAACACCGGGGAGCTGTTTTTT
TRBV5-1,TRBJ2-5,-,-,CASSLGSQGGEETQYF,TGCGCCAGCAGCTTGGGGAGCCAGGGAGGAGAAGAGACCCAGTACTTC
TRBV11-2,TRBJ1-5,-,TRBD1,CASSLGDRAYNQPQHF,TGTGCCAGCAGCTTAGGGGACAGGGCCTACAATCAGCCCCAGCATTTT
TRBV27,TRBJ1-5,-,-,CASSFLTGDEPQHF,TGTGCCAGCAGTTTTTTGACCGGGGATGAGCCCCAGCATTTT
TRBV7-3,TRBJ2-1,-,-,CASSLYEGDEQFF,TGTGCCAGCAGCTTATATGAAGGAGATGAGCAGTTCTTC
TRBV28,TRBJ2-7,-,-,CASRSHYEQYF,TGTGCCAGCAGGAGCCACTACGAGCAGTACTTC
TRBV6-5,TRBJ1-5,-,-,CASSDSNSNQPQHF,TGTGCCAGCAGCGACAGTAATAGCAATCAGCCCCAGCATTTT
TRBV6-6,TRBJ2-1,-,-,CASSSAQMVEQFF,TGTGCCAGCAGTTCCGCACAGATGGTTGAGCAGTTCTTC
TRBV6-5,TRBJ1-1,-,-,CASREQSFGEAFF,TGTGCCAGCAGAGAACAAAGTTTCGGTGAAGCTTTCTTT
TRBV18,TRBJ2-3,-,-,CASSPGQLTTDTQYF,TGTGCCAGCTCACCCGGACAGCTGACCACAGATACGCAGTATTTT
TRBV7-8,TRBJ1-1,-,-,CASSSTQNTEAFF,TGTGCCAGCAGCTCTACACAGAACACTGAAGCTTTCTTT
TRBV5-6,TRBJ1-2,-,-,CASSLDAGAYYGYTF,TGTGCCAGCAGCTTGGACGCGGGGGCATACTATGGCTACACCTTC
TRBV10-2,TRBJ2-1,-,TRBD1,CASSIGTGGPTREQFF,TGCGCCAGCAGTATAGGGACAGGGGGCCCCACGAGGGAGCAGTTCTTC
TRBV11-2,TRBJ2-7,-,TRBD1,CASSLTRDRLYEQYF,TGTGCCAGCAGCTTGACCCGGGACAGGCTATACGAGCAGTACTTC
TRBV25-1,TRBJ2-7,few,TRBD2,CASSDPGGGDEQYF,TGTGCCAGCAGTGATCCGGGGGGAGGTGACGAGCAGTACTTC
TRBV7-2,TRBJ2-7,once,TRBD2,CASSIRTSGNEQYF,TGTGCCAGCAGCATTCGGACTAGCGGGAACGAGCAGTACTTC
TRBV19,TRBJ2-5,-,TRBD2,CASSIRGLAGRETQYF,TGTGCCAGTAGTATTAGGGGACTAGCGGGACGAGAGACCCAGTACTTC
TRBV11-3,TRBJ2-1,-,-,CASSLDVVGAKYNEQFF,TGTGCCAGCAGCTTAGACGTAGTGGGGGCGAAATACAATGAGCAGTTCTTC
TRBV27,TRBJ2-7,-,-,CASRGFGRETYEQYF,TGTGCCAGCCGGGGGTTTGGCAGGGAAACCTACGAGCAGTACTTC
TRBV7-2,TRBJ1-2,-,TRBD1,CASSSSGTVVSNYGHTF,TGTGCCAGCAGCTCCTCCGGGACAGTTGTCTCTAACTATGGCCACACCTTC
TRBV14,TRBJ2-1,once,TRBD2,CASSQDSRLSGGLYNEQFF,TGTGCCAGCAGCCAAGATTCCAGACTCAGCGGGGGACTCTACAATGAGCAGTTCTTC
TRBV5-1,TRBJ2-1,-,TRBD2,CASSSGAGRAHNEQFF,TGCGCCAGCAGCTCGGGGGCCGGGAGGGCCCACAATGAGCAGTTCTTC
TRBV9,TRBJ2-6,-,-,CASSQRHSGANVLTF,TGTGCCAGCAGCCAGAGGCACTCTGGGGCCAACGTCCTGACTTTC
TRBV2,TRBJ1-1,-,-,CASTGRPNTEAFF,TGTGCCAGCACGGGACGGCCGAACACTGAAGCTTTCTTT
TRBV11-2,TRBJ2-2,-,-,CASSFSNTGELFF,TGTGCCAGCAGCTTTTCGAACACCGGGGAGCTGTTTTTT
TRBV5-6,TRBJ2-3,-,TRBD1,CASSFWTGSPDTQYF,TGTGCCAGCAGCTTTTGGACAGGGAGTCCAGATACGCAGTATTTT
TRBV4-2,TRBJ1-5,-,TRBD1,CASSQEHRGQYSNQPQHF,TGTGCCAGCAGCCAAGAACACCGGGGACAGTATAGCAATCAGCCCCAGCATTTT
TRBV9,TRBJ2-2,-,TRBD2,CASSGLAGATGELFF,TGTGCCAGCAGCGGACTAGCGGGAGCCACCGGGGAGCTGTTTTTT
TRBV5-5,TRBJ1-1,-,-,CASSSRGRADTEAFF,TGTGCCAGCAGCAGCAGAGGCAGGGCTGACACTGAAGCTTTCTTT
TRBV27,TRBJ2-3,-,TRBD2,CASSLRSAGTSGSADTQYF,TGTGCCAGCAGTTTAAGATCGGCCGGGACTAGCGGGAGCGCAGATACGCAGTATTTT
TRBV29-1,TRBJ1-3,few,TRBD1,CSVQGGTNSGNTIYF,TGCAGCGTTCAGGGGGGGACAAACTCTGGAAACACCATATATTTT
TRBV5-4,TRBJ2-3,-,-,CASSLRVVRLSTDTQYF,TGTGCCAGCAGCTTACGTGTCGTTCGACTTAGCACAGATACGCAGTATTTT
TRBV19,TRBJ2-7,-,TRBD1,CASSLRTGGTPYEQYF,TGTGCCAGTAGTCTCCGGACAGGGGGAACCCCCTACGAGCAGTACTTC